This TCR beta chain was recovered during a study of regulatory T cells in long-lasting Graves disease. Stated time point: newly diagnosed GD, antithyroid drugs for less than 3 months. RNA extracted from PBMCs served as the sequencing template. The CDR3 sequence is 16 residues long. V was pared by 5 bases and J by 5 bases, with 12 bases of the junction left unmatched. Per the germline V gene, CDR1 is SGHTA and CDR2 is FQGNSA. Arm-PCR with iRepertoire HTBI primers amplified the CDR3 regions for these TCR beta libraries. TCRdb called the multiplex PCR reads again in MiXCR, with one record for every CDR3 protein. The profile covers roughly 250,000 distinct CDR3 sequences, with 18% appearing a single time and 12% to 15% taken by the ten largest. These data also formed part of another study, on T cells in Graves' hyperthyroidism and ophthalmopathy.

Sample: peripheral blood mononuclear cells (PBMCs), taken at new diagnosis, from a patient treated with antithyroid drugs. The origin of this receptor is a woman in her thirties with Graves disease. The rearrangement joins TRBV7-2 to TRBJ2-1; 7 nucleotides line up with TRBD2. The CDR3 loop is CASSQNGLGVNNEQFF. The CDR3 DNA sequence: TGTGCCAGCAGCCAGAATGGACTAGGGGTAAACAATGAGCAGTTCTTC.